Listed here are 24 T cell receptor beta chains from one sample, sequenced in a study of CD8 T cells in ankylosing spondylitis. MiXCR, applied by TCRdb to the 5' RACE reads, yields one record per CDR3 protein. In the table there are about 540,000 distinct CDR3 sequences, approximately 12% of which are singletons. The antigens of these receptors remain unknown. Study outcomes and limitations: Ankylosing spondylitis blood appeared to be characterized by a TCR beta motif of fewer than ten highly homologous variants.

The material sequenced was blood, either unsorted or a sorted T cell fraction (not recorded which). These receptors all come from a male donor with ankylosing spondylitis.

The V and J genes are TRBV2 and TRBJ2-2; the D gene could be TRBD1 or TRBD2 (5 bases each). Between the trimmed V and J ends, which lost 6 bases and 1 base, there was a span of 9 bases. Germline assignment: CDR1 SNHLY and CDR2 FYNNEI. CDR3 size: 14 residues. The CDR3 loop reads CASRGVVNTGELFF. CDR3 sequence (DNA): TGTGCCAGCAGGGGGGTTGTGAACACCGGGGAGCTGTTTTTT.

This clonotype was observed a few times. The chain recombines TRBV7-2 with TRBJ2-3; D is ambiguous. CDR3 length equals 13 residues. CDR1 and CDR2 from the germline V gene are SGHTA and FQGNSA. Trimming shortened V by 7 bases and J by 3 bases, and 11 bases separated the two germline ends. The CDR3 region has the DNA TGTGCCAGCACTCCGAGGTGGACAGATACGCAGTATTTT. As protein: CASTPRWTDTQYF.

This clonotype was seen a handful of times. This chain links TRBV14 with TRBJ2-7, with 7 nucleotides matching TRBD1. The V and J ends lost 7 bases and 0 bases, in that order; junction bases with no gene match: 3. The V gene's germline CDR1 is SGHDN and CDR2 FVKESK. The CDR3 totals 13 residues. The CDR3 DNA reads TGTGCCAGCACCTGGACAGGCTCCTACGAGCAGTACTTC. Protein sequence: CASTWTGSYEQYF.

This clonotype has only a few counts. The V call is TRBV20-1, the J call TRBJ2-7; 10 bases map to TRBD1. The V gene's germline CDR1 is DFQATT and CDR2 SNEGSKA (reference sequence). V trimming: 0 bases; J trimming: 3 bases; junction bases outside the gene matches: 11. CDR3 length: 17 residues. The CDR3 DNA follows: TGCAGTGCTAGAGACCCCAGGGGGACAGGGGCGCACTACGAGCAGTACTTC. Protein product: CSARDPRGTGAHYEQYF.

The table lists this clonotype with a few counts. This chain joins TRBV20-1 and TRBJ2-5; 8 bases are a match to TRBD2. V shed 0 bases, J shed 1 base, and the junction held 7 bases outside the gene matches. The germline V gene has CDR1 DFQATT and CDR2 SNEGSKA (reference sequence). The CDR3 is 16 residues long. The CDR3 protein is CSARDPPGGLQETQYF. Written as DNA, the CDR3 is TGCAGTGCTAGAGATCCTCCGGGAGGGCTCCAAGAGACCCAGTACTTC.

This sequence joins TRBV24-1 and TRBJ2-5; 7 bases align to TRBD1. V dropped 3 bases and J dropped 4; count of bases not matched to a gene: 7. The CDR3 length is 15 residues. Germline V lookup: CDR1 KGHDR, CDR2 SFDVKD. The CDR3 loop reads CATSDQTGSGETQYF. CDR3 bases: TGTGCCACCAGTGATCAGACAGGGTCGGGAGAGACCCAGTACTTC.

The chain joins TRBV9 to TRBJ2-4; D assignment may be TRBD1 or TRBD2 (5 bases each). Trimming shortened V by 0 bases and J by 9 bases, and 13 bases separated the two germline ends. Germline CDR1 reads SGDLS; CDR2 reads YYNGEE. This CDR3 spans 14 amino acids. The DNA of the CDR3 is TGTGCCAGCAGCGTAGATTCTGAGGGGACCATTCAGTACTTC. This encodes CASSVDSEGTIQYF.

This chain joins TRBV7-9 and TRBJ2-1, with D unclear. Trimming pared 10 bases from V and 0 bases from J, leaving 10 bases between. The V gene's germline CDR1 is SEHNR and CDR2 FQNEAQ (reference sequence). The CDR3 length is 13 residues. The CDR3 DNA reads as TGTGCCACCCATTTGAGCTCCTACAATGAGCAGTTCTTC. Protein: CATHLSSYNEQFF.

This clonotype was counted a few times. J is TRBJ2-1 and V is TRBV4-1; D uncertain. Germline assignment: CDR1 MGHRA and CDR2 YSYEKL. The CDR3 has 13 residues. The germline V and J ends were trimmed by 0 bases and 6 bases, with 6 bases remaining between them. The CDR3 sequence is CASSQEHVNEQFF. The CDR3 coding sequence is TGCGCCAGCAGCCAAGAACACGTCAATGAGCAGTTCTTC.

This clonotype appeared a single time. J is TRBJ2-7 and V is TRBV5-6, with 10 nucleotides matching TRBD2. This CDR3 has 15 amino acids. From germline, CDR1 is SGHDT and CDR2 YYEEEE. Losses at the gene ends were 0 bases for V and 7 bases for J; bases not matched to a gene: 7. The CDR3 is CASSLGASGSAEQYV. For the CDR3, the DNA is TGTGCCAGCAGCTTGGGGGCTAGCGGGAGCGCTGAGCAGTACGTC.

This clonotype came up a few times. The rearrangement joins TRBV27 to TRBJ1-4; unclear D gene. The germline V gene encodes CDR1 MNHEY and CDR2 SMNVEV (reference sequence). V dropped 5 bases and J dropped 4 bases, with 14 bases sitting between them. This CDR3 has 15 amino acids. For the CDR3, the DNA is TGTGCCAGCAGTGTCAATCGGGGTTTTAATGAAAAACTGTTTTTT. As protein: CASSVNRGFNEKLFF.

This chain links TRBV20-1 with TRBJ1-3; D is undetermined. The CDR3 is 14 residues long. Germline CDR1 DFQATT, CDR2 SNEGSKA (reference sequence). V was clipped by 0 bases and J by 2 bases, with 8 bases between them. This chain's CDR3 is CSARDLPPGNTIYF. The CDR3 DNA follows: TGCAGTGCTAGAGATCTCCCCCCTGGAAACACCATATATTTT.

The chain links TRBV27 to TRBJ2-7; D is possibly TRBD2 (7 bases). The V end lost 0 bases, the J end lost 5 bases, and 11 bases lay between the germline ends. The CDR3 runs to 14 residues. CDR1 and CDR2 (germline): MNHEY, SMNVEV (reference sequence). The CDR3 loop reads CASSLSGGANEQYV. CDR3 DNA: TGTGCCAGCAGTTTATCGGGGGGGGCAAACGAGCAGTACGTC.

V usage is TRBV2 and J usage is TRBJ2-1; D ambiguous. The CDR3 runs 10 residues. The germline V and J ends were trimmed by 7 bases and 14 bases, with 12 bases remaining between them. Germline V gives CDR1 SNHLY, CDR2 FYNNEI. DNA for the CDR3: TGTGCCAGCATACCTAGTTTGGAGTTCTTC. Translated: CASIPSLEFF.

This clonotype appeared a few times. The chain recombines TRBV10-3 with TRBJ2-2; 8 bases are a match to TRBD1. CDR1 is ENHRY, CDR2 SYGVKD, per germline. This CDR3 region has 17 residues. With 0 bases clipped from V and 5 bases from J, the junction kept 8 bases outside the gene matches. This CDR3 is CAISESPQGARTGELFF. The CDR3, as DNA: TGTGCCATCAGTGAGTCCCCCCAGGGGGCGCGTACCGGGGAGCTGTTTTTT.

J is TRBJ2-5 and V is TRBV3-1, with TRBD2 identical over 11 bases. J was trimmed by 8 bases and V by 7 bases; bases with no gene match: 12. Germline assignment: CDR1 LGHDT and CDR2 YNNKEL (reference sequence). This CDR3 spans 15 amino acids. CDR3 protein: CASTTSGRNLQTQYF. The CDR3 coding sequence is TGTGCCAGCACCACTAGCGGGAGAAACCTCCAAACCCAGTACTTC.

In this sample, this clonotype turned up many times. The rearrangement uses TRBV7-2 and TRBJ2-2; 8 nucleotides line up with TRBD1. Trimming took 5 bases from V and 8 from J; bases not matched to a gene: 10. Germline V gene lookup returns CDR1 SGHTA and CDR2 FQGNSA. The CDR3 extends over 15 amino acids. CDR3 DNA: TGTGCCAGCAGCATAACAGGGGGAAGATCGGGGGAGCTGTTTTTT. This codes for CASSITGGRSGELFF.

This clonotype was found many times. V and J are TRBV12-3 or TRBV12-4 and TRBJ2-1; D is undetermined. The CDR3 is 16 residues long. Trimming took off 3 bases at V and 9 bases at J, with 21 bases between the two ends. The DNA for the CDR3 is TGTGCCAGCAGTTTTCCCCCGGGCAACTTGATCTCTGAGCAGTTCTTC. Translated, it gives CASSFPPGNLISEQFF.

This clonotype was seen a handful of times. Here the CDR3 DNA reads TGTGCCTGGAGCCCGGATGGACAGGGGAACTATGGCTACACCTTC. This sequence encodes CAWSPDGQGNYGYTF. This chain links TRBV30 with TRBJ1-2, with 9 bases fitting TRBD1. The CDR3 has 15 residues. Germline V gene lookup returns CDR1 GTSNPN and CDR2 SVGIG (reference sequence). With 3 bases clipped from V and 2 bases from J, the junction kept 7 bases outside the gene matches.

This sequence joins TRBV12-3 or TRBV12-4 and TRBJ1-1; D is ambiguous. V dropped 4 bases and J dropped 6 bases, with 6 bases sitting between them. The length of the CDR3 is 11 residues. CDR3 region: CASSSAAEAFF. The CDR3 region has the DNA TGTGCCAGCAGTTCGGCTGCTGAAGCTTTCTTT.

This clonotype appeared a few times. The chain uses TRBV18 and TRBJ2-2; maybe TRBD2 (6 bases). The CDR3 runs 16 residues. V shed 6 bases and J shed 1 base, with 15 bases lying between them. Per germline, CDR1 KGHSH and CDR2 LQKENI. CDR3 loop: CASSGTPPGNTGELFF. The CDR3 coding sequence is TGTGCCAGCTCGGGGACTCCTCCTGGGAACACCGGGGAGCTGTTTTTT.

This clonotype has more than one count but fewer than ten. The CDR3 here is CASRETGYNEQFF. CDR3 sequence (DNA): TGTGCCAGCAGAGAAACAGGGTACAATGAGCAGTTCTTC. The chain links TRBV12-3 or TRBV12-4 to TRBJ2-1; D perhaps matches TRBD1 (6 bases). The CDR3 is 13 residues long. Deletions cut 6 bases from V and 4 bases from J, with 10 bases between.

This chain joins TRBV11-2 and TRBJ2-1, with 7 bases fitting TRBD2. Germline CDR1 is SGHAT and CDR2 is FQNNGV. J lost 3 bases, V lost 5 bases, and 4 bases had no gene match. The CDR3 has 14 amino acids. The CDR3 is CASSGRAFYNEQFF. CDR3 DNA: TGTGCCAGCAGCGGGAGGGCCTTCTACAATGAGCAGTTCTTC.

This clonotype appeared a few times. The chain joins TRBV7-6 to TRBJ2-1; 7 bases agree with TRBD1. The CDR3 covers 15 residues. Per germline, CDR1 SGHVS and CDR2 FNYEAQ. Trimming removed 1 base from V and 5 bases from J; junction bases left unmatched: 5. CDR3 bases: TGTGCCAGCAGCTTAGAGGACAGGTACGACAATGAGCAGTTCTTC. Encoded protein: CASSLEDRYDNEQFF.